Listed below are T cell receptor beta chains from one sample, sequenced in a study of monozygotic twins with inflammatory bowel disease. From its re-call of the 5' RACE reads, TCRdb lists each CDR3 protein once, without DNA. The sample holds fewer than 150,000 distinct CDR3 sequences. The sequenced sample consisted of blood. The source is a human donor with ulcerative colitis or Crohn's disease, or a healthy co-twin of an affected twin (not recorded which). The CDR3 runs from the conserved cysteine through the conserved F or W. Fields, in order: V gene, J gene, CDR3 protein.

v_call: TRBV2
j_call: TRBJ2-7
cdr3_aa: CASTDERDYEQYF

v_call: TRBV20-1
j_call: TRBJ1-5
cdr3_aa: CSARPTQIGYSNQPQHF

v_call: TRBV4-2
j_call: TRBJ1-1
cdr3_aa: CASSQPVGQGNTEAFF

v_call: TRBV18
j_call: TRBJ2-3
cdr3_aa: CASSPPSRRGPSTDTQYF

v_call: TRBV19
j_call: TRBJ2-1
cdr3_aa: CASSMSRTGANEQFF

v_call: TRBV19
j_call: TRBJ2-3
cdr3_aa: CASSTRTGAYGTDTQYF

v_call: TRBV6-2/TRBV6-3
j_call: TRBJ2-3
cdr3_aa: CASSYTTSGAAKSTDTQYF

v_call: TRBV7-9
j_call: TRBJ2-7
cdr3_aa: CASSLKDGLSYEQYF

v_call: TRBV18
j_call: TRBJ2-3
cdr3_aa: CASSPISSLRLTDTQYF

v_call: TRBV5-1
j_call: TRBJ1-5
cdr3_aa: CASSPVGGGNQPQHF

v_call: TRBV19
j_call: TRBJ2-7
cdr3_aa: CASKSSALYGEQYF

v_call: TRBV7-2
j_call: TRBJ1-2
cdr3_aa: CASSHRSYGYTF

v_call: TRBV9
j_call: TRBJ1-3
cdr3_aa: CASSVGGYSGNTIYF

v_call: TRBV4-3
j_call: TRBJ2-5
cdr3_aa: CASSQGRSGETQYF

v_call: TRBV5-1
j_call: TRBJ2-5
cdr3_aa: CASSGGRGQNRETQYF

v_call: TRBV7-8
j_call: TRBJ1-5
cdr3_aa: CASSTFLSGASSNQPQHF

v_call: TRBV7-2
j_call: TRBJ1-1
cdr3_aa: CASSADPPLKAFF

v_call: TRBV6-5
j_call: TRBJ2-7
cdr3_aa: CASSYYGAGFSYEQYF

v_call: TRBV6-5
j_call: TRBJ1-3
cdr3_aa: CASSYSTAELSSGNTIYF

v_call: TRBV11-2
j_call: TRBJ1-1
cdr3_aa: CASTADRAEAFF

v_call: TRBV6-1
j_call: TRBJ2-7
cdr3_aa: CASREQAASSYEQYF

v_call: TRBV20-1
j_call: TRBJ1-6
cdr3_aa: CSARRPWPPLHF

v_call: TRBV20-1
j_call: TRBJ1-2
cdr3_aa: CSADDRRVHGYTF

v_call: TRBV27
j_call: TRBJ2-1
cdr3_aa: CASSRSLTSGGVGEQFF

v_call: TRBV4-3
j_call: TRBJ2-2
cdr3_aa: CASSQDRGEGGELFF

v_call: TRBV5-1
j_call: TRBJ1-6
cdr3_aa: CASSLDKLGNSPLHF

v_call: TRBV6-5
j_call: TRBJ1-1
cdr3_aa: CASSYARGERTEAFF

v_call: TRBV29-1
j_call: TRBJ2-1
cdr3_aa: CSVLPGTGGPFF

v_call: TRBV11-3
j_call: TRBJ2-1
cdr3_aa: CASSRTPYNEQFF

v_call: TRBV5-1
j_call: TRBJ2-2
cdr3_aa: CASSLGTGRTGELFF

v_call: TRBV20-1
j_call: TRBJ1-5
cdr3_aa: CSAGDNQPQHF

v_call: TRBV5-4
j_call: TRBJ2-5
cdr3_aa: CASSLEQGVIETQYF

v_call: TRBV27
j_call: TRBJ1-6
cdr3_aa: CASSLPGPVGNSPLHF

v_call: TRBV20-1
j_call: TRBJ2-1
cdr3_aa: CSARVGTSGGYNEQFF

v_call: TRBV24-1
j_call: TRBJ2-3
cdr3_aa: CATSDFRTTSGGAGDTQYF

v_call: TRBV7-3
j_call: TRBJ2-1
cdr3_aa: CASRRGLAGNNEQFF

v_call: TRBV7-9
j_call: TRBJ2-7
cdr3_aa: CASSFRGQESYEQYF

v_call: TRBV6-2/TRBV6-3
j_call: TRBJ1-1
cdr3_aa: CASRPQGVGTEAFF

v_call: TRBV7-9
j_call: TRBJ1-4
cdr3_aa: CASSPRQGGPGNEKLFF